This TCR beta chain was obtained from a study of T cell repertoires in aging, cancer and after chemotherapy. TRB rearrangements spanning V, D and J were amplified using mixed TRB-A/B primers. MiXCR, applied by TCRdb to the multiplex PCR reads, yields one record per CDR3 protein. This table has 1,700 or so distinct CDR3 sequences, less than 25% appearing once. The CDR3 is 14 amino acids. Germline CDR1 is SEHNR and CDR2 is FQNEAQ (reference sequence). Trimming took off 5 bases at V and 1 base at J, with 11 bases between the two ends. The template was genomic DNA from peripheral blood, not RNA. The chain employs TRBV7-9 and TRBJ1-1; a weak D match, TRBD1 (5 bases). What was sequenced was blood. This sequence originates from a human donor with a blood cancer. The CDR3: CASSLNGANTEAFF. CDR3 coding DNA: TGTGCCAGCAGCCTTAACGGGGCGAACACTGAAGCTTTCTTT.